This T cell receptor beta chain was identified during a study of blood T cell repertoires in COVID-19. At the level of the study: T cells, B-cell-depleted T cells, or PBMCs provided the cDNA or gDNA that served as material.

As processed by the authors: Estimated nucleated cell counts came from reference gene primer amplification. The repertoire was sequenced with immunoSEQ multiplex PCR; TCRdb's copy has only in-frame clones and lacks some. V, J and clone size are those of that table, while D and trimming were read from the DNA. The sample has 290,000 or so clones; over 75% are singletons. J lost 5 bases, V lost 2 bases, and 8 bases had no gene match. Germline values: CDR1 MDHEN, CDR2 SYDVKM. There are 15 residues in the CDR3. This chain joins TRBV28 and TRBJ1-1; 7 nucleotides line up with TRBD1. This receptor was identified in a man aged 45-60 years with active or convalescent COVID-19. Material: peripheral blood. CDR3 nucleotides: TGTGCCAGCAGTTTAGGAGACAGGGCAGGAACTGAAGCTTTCTTT. Translation gives CASSLGDRAGTEAFF.